This passage covers 32 T cell receptor beta chains from one sample sequenced in a study of blood T cell repertoires in COVID-19. Profiled with immunoSEQ multiplex PCR; TCRdb holds only in-frame clones, not every one. The data contain under 250,000 clones, about four fifths of them singletons. Sequences were obtained from peripheral blood. The receptors stem from a woman in her 70s with acute or convalescent COVID-19.

A single count supports this clone. The rearrangement links TRBV4-3 to TRBJ2-7, with a weak D call TRBD2 (5 bases). Germline loops: CDR1 LGHNA, CDR2 YSLEER. V was trimmed by 0 bases and J by 0 bases, leaving 6 bases between them. There are 14 residues in the CDR3. DNA of the CDR3: TGCGCCAGCAGCCAAGAGCGGGCCTCCTACGAGCAGTACTTC. It specifies CASSQERASYEQYF.

The chain combines TRBV7-9 with TRBJ1-4, with unresolved D. The CDR3 has 13 residues. V lost 8 bases and J lost 3, with 10 bases in between. Germline values: CDR1 SEHNR, CDR2 FQNEAQ (reference sequence). The CDR3 DNA sequence: TGTGCCAGCGGGCGGAGGGCTAATGAAAAACTGTTTTTT. Translating gives CASGRRANEKLFF.

The V call is TRBV19, the J call TRBJ1-1; TRBD1 is a possible D gene (5 bases). The CDR3 has 14 residues. Germline V gives CDR1 LNHDA, CDR2 SQIVND (reference sequence). V was cut by 5 bases and J by 4 bases, with 14 bases left in between. The CDR3 coding sequence is TGTGCCAGTAGTCCCCGGGACTTAACCACTGAAGCTTTCTTT. Its translation is CASSPRDLTTEAFF.

This clone was recorded only once. CDR3 sequence reads: CASSRGTPGGEQYF. The CDR3 coding sequence is TGTGCCAGCAGCCGCGGGACACCGGGGGGCGAGCAGTACTTC. V usage is TRBV6-2 or TRBV6-3 and J usage is TRBJ2-7, with D maybe TRBD2 (7 bases). V lost 6 bases and J lost 6, with 18 bases in between. Germline assignment: CDR1 MNHEY and CDR2 SVGEGT. CDR3 length: 14 amino acids.

The chain links TRBV7-2 to TRBJ1-4; D is possibly TRBD1 (6 bases). The CDR3 contains 13 residues. V lost 2 bases and J 8 bases, leaving 9 bases between the germline ends. Germline V lookup: CDR1 SGHTA, CDR2 FQGNSA. CDR3 DNA: TGTGCCAGCAGCTTAAAGAGGGGGGAAAAACTGTTTTTT. It encodes CASSLKRGEKLFF.

The gene calls are TRBV6-2 or TRBV6-3 and TRBJ1-2; a weak D match, TRBD1 (5 bases). The CDR3 length is 14 residues. The ends were cut back, 6 bases at V and 4 bases at J, with 15 bases in the middle. CDR1 is MNHEY, CDR2 SVGEGT, per germline. Here the CDR3 reads CASSPVQVLYGYTF. CDR3 in DNA: TGTGCCAGCAGCCCCGTACAGGTTCTCTATGGCTACACCTTC.

This rearrangement joins TRBV27 to TRBJ2-1; 9 nucleotides match TRBD2. CDR1 is MNHEY, CDR2 SMNVEV, per germline (reference sequence). V was clipped by 9 bases and J by 5 bases; unmatched bases: 11. The CDR3 has 15 amino acids. The CDR3 DNA reads as TGTGCCAGTACTTGGACTAGCGTAGACCACAATGAGCAGTTCTTC. It encodes CASTWTSVDHNEQFF.

This sequence joins TRBV7-2 and TRBJ2-7; the D gene is possibly TRBD1 (6 bases). CDR1 and CDR2 from the germline V gene are SGHTA and FQGNSA. V dropped 5 bases and J dropped 1 base, with 12 bases sitting between them. The CDR3 length is 14 residues. The CDR3 sequence is CASSLRTESYEQYF. Written as DNA, the CDR3 is TGTGCCAGCAGCCTCCGGACAGAATCCTACGAGCAGTACTTC.

This rearrangement joins TRBV21-1 to TRBJ1-1. TRBV21-1 is designated a pseudogene. There are 13 residues in the CDR3. In nucleotides, the CDR3 is TGTGCCAGCAGCAAAGTCTTGAACACTGAAGCTTTCTTT. This gives the protein CASSKVLNTEAFF.

V gene TRBV28 combines with J gene TRBJ1-3, with 7 positions matching TRBD1. Unmatched junction bases numbered 6, after V lost 1 base and J lost 0 bases. The length of the CDR3 is 17 residues. Germline CDR1 is MDHEN and CDR2 is SYDVKM. The DNA of the CDR3 is TGTGCCAGCAGTTTATCCGGGACAGTTCTCTCTGGAAACACCATATATTTT. The encoded protein is CASSLSGTVLSGNTIYF.

The genes are TRBV12-3 or TRBV12-4 and TRBJ2-4, with 9 nucleotides matching TRBD1. V lost 6 bases, J lost 8 bases, and 2 bases stayed unmatched. The length of the CDR3 is 12 residues. The CDR3 reads CASRGTGYIQYF. The CDR3 region has the DNA TGTGCCAGCAGGGGGACAGGGTACATTCAGTACTTC.

In nucleotides, the CDR3 is TGTGCCACCCATGCCAGGAACACCGGGGAGCTGTTTTTT. Its translation: CATHARNTGELFF. The chain couples TRBV28 to TRBJ2-2; D is unresolved. Trimming cost V 10 bases and J 1 base, with 10 bases left between them. From germline, CDR1 is MDHEN and CDR2 SYDVKM. The CDR3 is 13 residues long.

The chain joins TRBV7-2 to TRBJ2-3; 9 nucleotides line up with TRBD2. The junction had 6 bases not matched to a gene; V was cut back by 3 bases and J by 2 bases. The CDR3 consists of 16 residues. CDR1 is SGHTA and CDR2 is FQGNSA in the germline V gene. The CDR3 reads CASSFPAGGTTDTQYF. The DNA of the CDR3 is TGTGCCAGCAGCTTTCCAGCGGGGGGAACCACAGATACGCAGTATTTT.

This clone appeared a few times. DNA for the CDR3: TGTGCCAGCAGCTCAGGCCCCGGAAACACCATATATTTT. This encodes CASSSGPGNTIYF. The rearrangement links TRBV7-2 to TRBJ1-3, with D unclear. With 4 bases removed from V and 4 bases from J, the gap between germline ends came to 8 bases. This CDR3 spans 13 amino acids. From germline, CDR1 is SGHTA and CDR2 FQGNSA.

The V and J genes are TRBV19 and TRBJ1-3, with 7 nucleotides matching TRBD1. Germline V gene lookup returns CDR1 LNHDA and CDR2 SQIVND (reference sequence). Unmatched junction bases numbered 5, after V lost 5 bases and J lost 4 bases. The CDR3 has 14 residues. CDR3 bases: TGTGCCAGTAGTGACAGGGCGGGAGGAAACACCATATATTTT. It yields the protein CASSDRAGGNTIYF.

In its sample, this clone was seen a few times. V gene TRBV6-5 combines with J gene TRBJ1-4; 7 bases map to TRBD1. The trim removed 6 bases at V and 0 bases at J, leaving 4 bases unmatched. Germline V CDR1 and CDR2: MNHEY, SVGAGI. The CDR3 spans 15 residues. The CDR3 sequence is CASSLQGSTNEKLFF. The CDR3 coding sequence is TGTGCCAGCAGCCTACAGGGGTCAACTAATGAAAAACTGTTTTTT.

This clone was observed once. CDR3 loop: CASSDSSNTEAFF. DNA of the CDR3: TGTGCCAGCTCCGACAGTTCCAACACTGAAGCTTTCTTT. The chain carries TRBV18 and TRBJ1-1, with a possible D match to TRBD1 (5 bases). The V and J ends lost 6 bases and 2 bases respectively, with 10 bases between them. This CDR3 spans 13 amino acids. The germline V gene encodes CDR1 KGHSH and CDR2 LQKENI.

This chain uses TRBV9 with TRBJ2-2, with D unclear. The V end was cut by 0 bases, the J end by 4 bases, with 13 bases between. Germline V gives CDR1 SGDLS, CDR2 YYNGEE. CDR3 length: 16 amino acids. The CDR3 nucleotides are TGTGCCAGCAGCGTAGACCCAAAGGCGGTCACCGGGGAGCTGTTTTTT. Its protein product is CASSVDPKAVTGELFF. Together with reference TRBV9 and TRBJ2-2, the CDR3 gives the full variable domain: DSGVTQTPKHLITATGQRVTLRCSPRSGDLSVYWYQQSLDQGLQFLIQYYNGEERAKGNILERFSAQQFPDLHSELNLSSLELGDSALYFCASSVDPKAVTGELFFGEGSRLTVL.

The V call is TRBV3-1 (or the pseudogene TRBV3-2), the J call TRBJ1-2; 9 nucleotides line up with TRBD1. Unmatched junction bases numbered 9, after V lost 3 bases and J lost 7 bases. The CDR3 contains 15 residues. Germline V gives CDR1 LGHDT, CDR2 YNNKEL (reference sequence). The CDR3 loop reads CASSHNTQGASGYTF. The DNA of the CDR3 is TGTGCCAGCAGCCATAATACACAGGGGGCCTCTGGCTACACCTTC.

Only a few counts were recorded for this clone. The J gene is TRBJ2-1, the V gene TRBV10-1; D possibly corresponds to TRBD1 (6 bases). The germline V and J ends were trimmed by 1 base and 4 bases, with 11 bases remaining between them. This CDR3 contains 15 residues. The V gene's germline CDR1 is WNHNN and CDR2 SYGVQD (reference sequence). Here the CDR3 DNA reads TGCGCCAGCAGTGAGTTGGGGGCATCTTACAATGAGCAGTTCTTC. It codes for CASSELGASYNEQFF.

This chain joins TRBV10-1 and TRBJ2-1; 8 positions match TRBD2. The CDR3 extends over 16 amino acids. J gave up 2 bases and V 0 bases, and 3 bases lay outside the gene matches. Germline CDR1 is WNHNN and CDR2 is SYGVQD (reference sequence). The CDR3 nucleotides read TGCGCCAGCAGTGAGTCGACCGGGGGGGCCTACAATGAGCAGTTCTTC. Translation gives CASSESTGGAYNEQFF.

The chain is built from TRBV4-3 and TRBJ1-5; perhaps TRBD1 as D (5 bases). The CDR3 sequence is 16 residues long. Trimming pared 0 bases from V and 4 bases from J, leaving 13 bases between. Germline V lookup: CDR1 LGHNA, CDR2 YSLEER. Written as DNA, the CDR3 is TGCGCCAGCAGCCAAGATCCAACGCAGGGTAATCAGCCCCAGCATTTT. Translation gives CASSQDPTQGNQPQHF.

This clone turned up a few times. This chain joins TRBV11-2 and TRBJ2-2, with a tentative D call TRBD2 (6 bases). The germline V and J ends were trimmed by 6 bases and 4 bases, with 9 bases remaining between them. CDR3 length equals 13 residues. Germline V gene lookup returns CDR1 SGHAT and CDR2 FQNNGV. CDR3 DNA: TGTGCCAGCAGGGGGGGTTTCACCGGGGAGCTGTTTTTT. It encodes CASRGGFTGELFF.

The chain links TRBV6-2 or TRBV6-3 to TRBJ1-5; D is unresolved. The CDR3 length is 14 residues. CDR1 is MNHEY, CDR2 SVGEGT, per germline. V shed 2 bases and J shed 3 bases, with 8 bases lying between them. CDR3 region: CASSYEQNNQPQHF. In nucleotides, the CDR3 is TGTGCCAGCAGTTACGAACAGAACAATCAGCCCCAGCATTTT.

This clone was seen a single time. The gene calls are TRBV6-2 or TRBV6-3 and TRBJ1-1; D is undetermined. V gave up 0 bases and J gave up 6 bases, with 8 bases separating them. This CDR3 spans 13 amino acids. Germline CDR1 is MNHEY and CDR2 is SVGEGT. The CDR3 loop reads CASSYSRGAEAFF. The CDR3, as DNA: TGTGCCAGCAGTTACTCTCGAGGAGCTGAAGCTTTCTTT.

The V call is TRBV18, the J call TRBJ2-2; 12 bases are shared with TRBD1. This CDR3 has 18 amino acids. J was trimmed by 4 bases and V by 6 bases; bases with no gene match: 12. Germline V gene data show CDR1 as KGHSH and CDR2 as LQKENI. The CDR3 spells CASSSIFWGQGATGELFF. In nucleotides, the CDR3 is TGTGCCAGCTCGTCAATATTCTGGGGACAGGGGGCCACCGGGGAGCTGTTTTTT.

This clone was observed many times. The chain carries TRBV5-1 and TRBJ2-3; D is unclear. Germline V CDR1 and CDR2: SGHRS, YFSETQ. The V end lost 0 bases, the J end lost 3 bases, and 11 bases lay between the germline ends. CDR3 length: 15 residues. CDR3 in amino acids: CASSLVLAVTDTQYF. The CDR3 nucleotides read TGCGCCAGCAGCTTGGTATTGGCAGTGACAGATACGCAGTATTTT.

The genes are TRBV7-2 and TRBJ1-6; 9 nucleotides line up with TRBD1. Per germline, CDR1 SGHTA and CDR2 FQGNSA. This CDR3 region has 15 residues. V was pared by 5 bases and J by 10 bases, with 9 bases of the junction left unmatched. The CDR3 nucleotides read TGTGCCAGCAGCCAACAGGGGGCCCTAGTATCACCCCTCCACTTT. This gives the protein CASSQQGALVSPLHF. Complete variable domain (other parts from reference TRBV7-2 and TRBJ1-6): GAGVSQSPSNKVTEKGKDVELRCDPISGHTALYWYRQSLGQGLEFLIYFQGNSAPDKSGLPSDRFSAERTGGSVSTLTIQRTQQEDSAVYLCASSQQGALVSPLHFGNGTRLTVT.

This chain joins TRBV6-5 and TRBJ1-3, with TRBD1 identical over 7 bases. Germline V gives CDR1 MNHEY, CDR2 SVGAGI. CDR3 size: 15 residues. The ends lost 8 bases at V and 0 bases at J; junction bases unmatched: 7. The CDR3 region has the DNA TGTGCCAGCGCAACAGGGGCCTTCTCTGGAAACACCATATATTTT. Its translation: CASATGAFSGNTIYF.

The chain combines TRBV4-2 with TRBJ2-3; 9 bases are a match to TRBD2. With V trimmed by 0 bases and J by 6 bases, 4 bases remained unmatched. The CDR3 loop spans 15 amino acids. Looked up from germline, CDR1 is LGHNA and CDR2 is YNFKEQ. The CDR3 coding sequence is TGTGCCAGCAGCCAAGACGAGCGGGGGGTGGATACGCAGTATTTT. Encoded protein: CASSQDERGVDTQYF.

The V call is TRBV3-1 (or the pseudogene TRBV3-2), the J call TRBJ1-2; 12 bases fit TRBD1. This CDR3 region has 16 residues. V shed 2 bases, J shed 7 bases, and the junction held 8 bases outside the gene matches. Germline-derived CDR1 and CDR2 are LGHDT and YNNKEL (reference sequence). The chain's CDR3 is CASSQKSGQGAGGYTF. The DNA for the CDR3 is TGTGCCAGCAGCCAAAAATCGGGACAGGGGGCAGGTGGCTACACCTTC.

This clone came up a few times. Within the sample, other DNA sequences also encode this same CDR3. V gene TRBV6-5 combines with J gene TRBJ1-1, with 10 bases matching TRBD1. CDR3 length: 15 residues. Unmatched junction bases numbered 5, after V lost 5 bases and J lost 2 bases. Germline V CDR1 and CDR2: MNHEY, SVGAGI. The CDR3 sequence: CASSPRDRGNTEAFF. The CDR3 DNA reads TGTGCCAGCAGTCCCCGGGACAGGGGTAACACTGAAGCTTTCTTT.